These 5 T cell receptor beta chains were sequenced from one sample in a study of T cells in Graves' hyperthyroidism and ophthalmopathy. Amplified regions were TCR beta CDR3 sequences from RNA transcripts. First-round RT-PCR with HTBI primers amplified the TCR CDR3 region. TCRdb itself ran the multiplex PCR reads through MiXCR, one entry per CDR3 protein. The repertoire has some 550,000 distinct CDR3 sequences, less than 25% of them found once; the top ten carry more than 20%. Sequencing was done on a sample of blood. The receptors stem from a man aged 18 to 35 with Graves' hyperthyroidism.

There are many counts of this clonotype. This chain uses TRBV28 with TRBJ2-7; 8 bases match TRBD1. The CDR3 runs 14 residues. The V gene end was trimmed by 3 bases and the J gene end by 2 bases; junction bases not matched to a gene: 3. From germline, CDR1 is MDHEN and CDR2 SYDVKM. CDR3 sequence: CASSFGRGPYEQYF. CDR3 nucleotides: TGTGCCAGCAGTTTTGGCAGGGGGCCCTACGAGCAGTACTTC.

The chain recombines TRBV28 with TRBJ2-7; D tentatively fits TRBD1 or TRBD2 (6 bases each). The germline V gene encodes CDR1 MDHEN and CDR2 SYDVKM. V dropped 4 bases and J dropped 4 bases, with 14 bases sitting between them. The CDR3 covers 14 residues. CDR3 sequence: CASSSIGGHYEQYF. The CDR3 DNA follows: TGTGCCAGCAGTTCCATCGGGGGCCATTACGAGCAGTACTTC.

This clonotype was seen a few times. A junction end diverges from the germline sequence, so it may reflect a read error. V usage is TRBV28 and J usage is TRBJ2-4; weak D call: TRBD2 (6 bases). Looked up from germline, CDR1 is MDHEN and CDR2 is SYDVKM. This CDR3 region has 18 residues. CDR3 sequence reads: CASRRGDIRTLAKNIKYF. CDR3 coding DNA: TGTGCCAGCAGGCGGGGTGACATCAGAACGCTAGCCAAAAACATTAAGTACTTC.

The chain carries TRBV5-1 and TRBJ2-7, with TRBD2 as a possible D gene (5 bases). Trimming took 0 bases from V and 0 from J, leaving 13 bases between them. The CDR3 consists of 16 residues. The germline CDR1 and CDR2 sequences are SGHRS and YFSETQ. CDR3 in DNA: TGCGCCAGCAGCTTGGCCCCTAGCACCTACTCCTACGAGCAGTACTTC. Translation: CASSLAPSTYSYEQYF. Drawing the rest from reference TRBV5-1 and TRBJ2-7, the complete variable domain is KAGVTQTPRYLIKTRGQQVTLSCSPISGHRSVSWYQQTPGQGLQFLFEYFSETQRNKGNFPGRFSGRQFSNSRSEMNVSTLELGDSALYLCASSLAPSTYSYEQYFGPGTRLTVT.

Only a few counts were recorded for this clonotype. The V and J genes are TRBV19 and TRBJ2-2; 8 nucleotides agree with TRBD1. The germline CDR1 and CDR2 sequences are LNHDA and SQIVND (reference sequence). The CDR3 runs 15 residues. After removal of 8 bases from V and 0 bases from J, the junction contained 5 bases not matched to a gene. The CDR3 DNA sequence: TGTGCCAGTGCCCGGGACAGGCCGAACACCGGGGAGCTGTTTTTT. Amino acid sequence: CASARDRPNTGELFF.